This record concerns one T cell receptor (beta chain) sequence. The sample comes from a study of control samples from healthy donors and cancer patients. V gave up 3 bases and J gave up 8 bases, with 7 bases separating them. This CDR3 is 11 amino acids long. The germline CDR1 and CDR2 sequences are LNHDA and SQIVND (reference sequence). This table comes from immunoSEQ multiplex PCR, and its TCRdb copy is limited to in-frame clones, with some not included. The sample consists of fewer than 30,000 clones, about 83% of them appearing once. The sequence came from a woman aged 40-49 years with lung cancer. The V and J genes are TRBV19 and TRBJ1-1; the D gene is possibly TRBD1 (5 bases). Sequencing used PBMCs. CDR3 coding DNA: TGTGCCAGTAGTATTTGGGGGGAAGCTTTCTTT. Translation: CASSIWGEAFF.